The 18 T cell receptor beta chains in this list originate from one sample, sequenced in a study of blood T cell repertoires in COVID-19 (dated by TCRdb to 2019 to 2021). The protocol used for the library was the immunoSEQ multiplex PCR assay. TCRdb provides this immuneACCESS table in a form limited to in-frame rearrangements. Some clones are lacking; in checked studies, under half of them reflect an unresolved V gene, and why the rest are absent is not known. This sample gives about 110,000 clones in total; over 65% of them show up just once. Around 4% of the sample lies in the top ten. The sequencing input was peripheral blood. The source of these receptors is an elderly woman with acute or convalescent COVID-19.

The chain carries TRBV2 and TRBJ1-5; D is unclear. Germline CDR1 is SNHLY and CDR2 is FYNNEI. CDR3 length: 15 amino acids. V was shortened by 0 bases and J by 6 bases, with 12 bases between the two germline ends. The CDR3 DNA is TGTGCCAGCAGTGAAGCGAGGGCCCCCGGTCAGCCCCAGCATTTT. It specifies CASSEARAPGQPQHF.

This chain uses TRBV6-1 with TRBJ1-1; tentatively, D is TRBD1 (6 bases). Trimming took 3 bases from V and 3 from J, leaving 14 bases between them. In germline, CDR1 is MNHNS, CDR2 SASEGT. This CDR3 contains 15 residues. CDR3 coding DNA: TGTGCCAGCAGTGATGGGACGGACAGCTACACTGAAGCTTTCTTT. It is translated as CASSDGTDSYTEAFF.

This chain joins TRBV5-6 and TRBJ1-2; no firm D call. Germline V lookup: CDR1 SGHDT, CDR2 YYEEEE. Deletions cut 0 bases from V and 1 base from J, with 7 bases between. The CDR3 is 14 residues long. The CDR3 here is CASSLVASNYGYTF. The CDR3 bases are TGTGCCAGCAGCTTGGTGGCAAGTAACTATGGCTACACCTTC.

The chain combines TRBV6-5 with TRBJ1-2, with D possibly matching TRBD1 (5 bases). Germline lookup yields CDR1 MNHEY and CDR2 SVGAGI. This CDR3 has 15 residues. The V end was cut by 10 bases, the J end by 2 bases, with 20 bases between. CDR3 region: CATSRATGGNYGYTF. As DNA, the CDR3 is TGTGCCACCTCCAGGGCGACGGGAGGGAACTATGGCTACACCTTC.

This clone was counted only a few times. The CDR3, as DNA: TGTGCCAGCAGCTCGTCGGGGTATAATTCACCCCTCCACTTT. Translation: CASSSSGYNSPLHF. The chain uses TRBV5-5 and TRBJ1-6, with D unclear. Germline CDR1 SGHKS, CDR2 YYEKEE (reference sequence). Trimming took 3 bases from V and 4 from J, leaving 8 bases between them. This CDR3 region has 14 residues.

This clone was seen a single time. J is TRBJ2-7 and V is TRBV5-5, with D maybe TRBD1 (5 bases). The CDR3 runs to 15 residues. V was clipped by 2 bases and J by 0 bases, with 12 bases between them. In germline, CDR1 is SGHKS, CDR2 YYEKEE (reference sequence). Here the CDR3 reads CASSFQHQGSYEQYF. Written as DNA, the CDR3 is TGTGCCAGCAGCTTCCAGCACCAGGGCTCCTACGAGCAGTACTTC.

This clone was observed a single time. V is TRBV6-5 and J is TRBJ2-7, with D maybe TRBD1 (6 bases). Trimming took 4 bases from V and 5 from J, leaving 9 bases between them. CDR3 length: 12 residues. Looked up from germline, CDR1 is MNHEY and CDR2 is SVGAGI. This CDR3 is CASSSAGDEQYF. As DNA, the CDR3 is TGTGCCAGCAGTTCCGCAGGGGACGAGCAGTACTTC.

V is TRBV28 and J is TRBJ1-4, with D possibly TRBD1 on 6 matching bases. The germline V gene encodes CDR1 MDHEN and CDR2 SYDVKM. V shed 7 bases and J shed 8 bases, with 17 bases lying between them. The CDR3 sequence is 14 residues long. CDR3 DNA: TGTGCCAGCAAGATTCGGGACAATGGGGAAAAACTGTTTTTT. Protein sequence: CASKIRDNGEKLFF.

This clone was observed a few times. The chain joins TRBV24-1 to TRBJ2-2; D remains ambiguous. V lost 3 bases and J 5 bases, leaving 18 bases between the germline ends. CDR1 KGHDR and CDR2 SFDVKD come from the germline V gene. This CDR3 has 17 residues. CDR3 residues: CATSDPDTQLPTGELFF. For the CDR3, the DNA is TGTGCCACCAGTGATCCCGATACACAGCTACCAACCGGGGAGCTGTTTTTT.

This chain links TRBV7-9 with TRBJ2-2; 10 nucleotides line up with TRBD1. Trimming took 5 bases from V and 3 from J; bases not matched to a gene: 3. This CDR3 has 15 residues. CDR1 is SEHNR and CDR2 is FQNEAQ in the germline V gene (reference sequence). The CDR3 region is CASSPGQGDTGELFF. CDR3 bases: TGTGCCAGCAGCCCCGGACAGGGGGACACCGGGGAGCTGTTTTTT.

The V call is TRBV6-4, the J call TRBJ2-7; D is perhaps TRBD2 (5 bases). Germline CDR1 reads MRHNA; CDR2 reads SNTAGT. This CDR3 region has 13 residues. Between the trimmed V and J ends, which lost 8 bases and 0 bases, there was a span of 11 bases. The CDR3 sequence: CASRGTPSYEQYF. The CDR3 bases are TGTGCCAGCCGGGGAACTCCCTCCTACGAGCAGTACTTC.

CDR3 in DNA: TGTGCCAGCTCACCATTAGCGGGGGGGCATGCAGATACGCAGTATTTT. It encodes CASSPLAGGHADTQYF. This chain uses TRBV18 with TRBJ2-3, with TRBD2 identical over 11 bases. Germline V lookup: CDR1 KGHSH, CDR2 LQKENI. V was pared by 2 bases and J by 4 bases, with 5 bases of the junction left unmatched. The CDR3 spans 16 residues.

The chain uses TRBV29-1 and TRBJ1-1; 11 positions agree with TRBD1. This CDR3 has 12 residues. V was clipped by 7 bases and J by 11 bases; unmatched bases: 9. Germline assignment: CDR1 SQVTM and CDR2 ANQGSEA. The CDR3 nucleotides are TGCAGCGGGTCCCGGGACAGGGGGTTCGCTTTCTTT. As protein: CSGSRDRGFAFF.

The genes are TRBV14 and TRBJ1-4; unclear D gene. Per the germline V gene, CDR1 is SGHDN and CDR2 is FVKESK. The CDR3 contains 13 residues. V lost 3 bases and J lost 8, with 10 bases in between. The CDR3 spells CASSQGSREKLFF. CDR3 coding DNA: TGTGCCAGCAGCCAGGGCTCTCGCGAAAAACTGTTTTTT. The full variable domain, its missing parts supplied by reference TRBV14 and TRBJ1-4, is EAGVTQFPSHSVIEKGQTVTLRCDPISGHDNLYWYRRVMGKEIKFLLHFVKESKQDESGMPNNRFLAERTGGTYSTLKVQPAELEDSGVYFCASSQGSREKLFFGSGTQLSVL.

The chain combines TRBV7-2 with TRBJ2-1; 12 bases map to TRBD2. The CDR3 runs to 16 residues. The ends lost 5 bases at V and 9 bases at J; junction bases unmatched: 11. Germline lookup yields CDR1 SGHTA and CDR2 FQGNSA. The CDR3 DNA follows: TGTGCCAGCAGCGGGGGGACGACTAGCGGGAGATCTGAGCAGTTCTTC. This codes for CASSGGTTSGRSEQFF.

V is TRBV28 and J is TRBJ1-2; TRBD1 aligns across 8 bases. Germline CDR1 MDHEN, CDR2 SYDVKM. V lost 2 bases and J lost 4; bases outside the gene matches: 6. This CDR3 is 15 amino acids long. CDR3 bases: TGTGCCAGCAGTTTAACAGGGGGAGGAGGCTATGGCTACACCTTC. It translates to CASSLTGGGGYGYTF.

DNA for the CDR3: TGTGCCACCAGCAGCGAGCGGGAGGCTTTGTACAATGAGCAGTTCTTC. Encoded protein: CATSSEREALYNEQFF. V is TRBV15 and J is TRBJ2-1, with 9 bases aligning to TRBD2. The V segment lost 3 bases and the J segment 4 bases; nucleotides outside the gene matches: 7. CDR3 length equals 16 residues. Germline V gives CDR1 LNHNV, CDR2 YYDKDF (reference sequence).

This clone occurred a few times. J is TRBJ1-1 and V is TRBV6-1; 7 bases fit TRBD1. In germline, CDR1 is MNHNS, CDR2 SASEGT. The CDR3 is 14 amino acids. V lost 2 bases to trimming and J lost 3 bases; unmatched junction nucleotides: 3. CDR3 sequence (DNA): TGTGCCAGCAGTGAATGGCAGGGGGACACTGAAGCTTTCTTT. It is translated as CASSEWQGDTEAFF.